This T cell receptor beta chain was recovered during a study of shared clonotypes between healthy human individuals. Clones were sequenced by immunoSEQ multiplex PCR, and TCRdb holds only the in-frame ones, with some missing. The data contain 400,000 or so clones, approximately 96% of them seen just once; the ten biggest clones take up 0.25% to 0.35%. V lost 8 bases to trimming and J lost 10 bases, with 6 bases between them. In germline, CDR1 is LGHDT, CDR2 YNNKEL (reference sequence). This CDR3 is built from 9 residues. Sequenced material: memory CD8+ T cells sorted from blood. Subset reported: CD45RO+ cells pooled with CCR7-negative TemRA cells. The source of this sequence is a young man in good health. The chain is built from TRBV3-1 (or the pseudogene TRBV3-2) and TRBJ2-1, with D hard to call. DNA for the CDR3: TGTGCCAGCCCCCGGGAGCAGTTCTTC. Amino acids: CASPREQFF.